The entry below describes one TCR beta chain. Trimming left V 0 bases short and J 8 bases short, with 10 bases between. Germline loops: CDR1 MNHEY, CDR2 SMNVEV (reference sequence). CDR3 length: 14 residues. TCRdb's table, derived via immunoSEQ multiplex PCR, lists solely in-frame clones and lacks some. The sample lists 150,000 or so clones, 85% to 90% seen once, with about 5.7% in the top ten. The sample comes from a study of blood T cell repertoires in COVID-19. The sample comprised peripheral blood. The chain joins TRBV27 to TRBJ1-4, with no clear D. The clonotype was recovered from a man aged 80 or over with acute or convalescent COVID-19. The chain's CDR3 is CASSLSRVREKLFF. The CDR3 DNA is TGTGCCAGCAGTTTATCGAGGGTACGGGAAAAACTGTTTTTT. Combining the CDR3 with reference TRBV27 and TRBJ1-4 gives the whole variable domain EAQVTQNPRYLITVTGKKLTVTCSQNMNHEYMSWYRQDPGLGLRQIYYSMNVEVTDKGDVPEGYKVSRKEKRNFPLILESPSPNQTSLYFCASSLSRVREKLFFGSGTQLSVL.